This section outlines one T cell receptor beta chain sequence together with its context. Under the authors' procedure: Amplification with reference gene primers provided the estimates of nucleated cell counts. Measured with immunoSEQ multiplex PCR; TCRdb has only the in-frame clones, and not every one. The V and J calls and clone size come from that table; D and trimming were worked out from the DNA. This table has more than 250,000 clones, more than 75% appearing once. These data are taken from a study of blood T cell repertoires in COVID-19. V was clipped by 4 bases and J by 0 bases; unmatched bases: 6. The germline V gene encodes CDR1 MDHEN and CDR2 SYDVKM. The CDR3 runs 15 residues.

This clonotype was sampled from a woman in her forties or fifties with acute or convalescent COVID-19. This chain joins TRBV28 and TRBJ2-7; 7 nucleotides agree with TRBD1. Sequences were obtained from peripheral blood. The CDR3: CASSSGTALSYEQYF. In DNA form, the CDR3 reads TGTGCCAGCAGTTCCGGGACAGCCCTCTCCTACGAGCAGTACTTC.